This T cell receptor beta chain derives from a study of CD8 T cells in ankylosing spondylitis. Whole-study results and caveats: The study identified a TCR beta motif of several highly homologous variants that appeared characteristic of ankylosing spondylitis blood.

In the case of this clonotype: Its antigen remains unidentified.

The CDR3 covers 13 residues. V was pared by 6 bases and J by 8 bases, with 16 bases between. Germline loops: CDR1 MNHNY, CDR2 SVGAGI (reference sequence). MiXCR, run by TCRdb on the 5' RACE reads, gives a single entry per CDR3 protein. The sample consists of about 440,000 distinct CDR3 sequences, under 20% of them appearing once. The source of this sequence is a male donor with ankylosing spondylitis. The sequencing sample was made of blood, either unsorted or a sorted T cell fraction (not recorded which). The V call is TRBV6-6, the J call TRBJ1-2, with a possible D match to TRBD1 (6 bases). CDR3 in DNA: TGTGCCAGCAGGGGTGGGGGCCGAGAAGGCTACACCTTC. Its translation is CASRGGGREGYTF.